A single sample gave rise to the 26 T cell receptor beta chains below, sequenced in a study of blood T cell repertoires in COVID-19. Profiled with immunoSEQ multiplex PCR; TCRdb holds only in-frame clones, not every one. The sample carries about 100,000 clones, around 66% recorded once. Sequenced: peripheral blood. Source of these receptors: a man aged 80 or over with acute or convalescent COVID-19.

The CDR3 protein is CAVMTSGRSEQFF. CDR3 sequence (DNA): TGTGCCGTAATGACTAGCGGGAGAAGCGAGCAGTTCTTC. This chain uses TRBV12-3 or TRBV12-4 with TRBJ2-1; TRBD2 matches 12 bases. The length of the CDR3 is 13 residues. J was trimmed by 10 bases and V by 11 bases; bases with no gene match: 9.

The chain links TRBV18 to TRBJ1-1; unclear D gene. Trimming cost V 6 bases and J 4 bases, with 18 bases left between them. CDR1 and CDR2 (germline): KGHSH, LQKENI. The CDR3 is 15 amino acids. CDR3 sequence (DNA): TGTGCCAGCTCTCCTCATGAGGCTGCTGGCACTGAAGCTTTCTTT. Translation: CASSPHEAAGTEAFF.

The table lists this clone with a count of one. The gene calls are TRBV14 and TRBJ2-2; D gene unclear. V was clipped by 3 bases and J by 4 bases, with 9 bases between them. This CDR3 has 14 residues. CDR1 SGHDN and CDR2 FVKESK come from the germline V gene. The CDR3 DNA follows: TGTGCCAGCAGCCACCGAGCGAGCACCGGGGAGCTGTTTTTT. The encoded protein is CASSHRASTGELFF.

This chain uses TRBV10-2 with TRBJ1-2; D is unresolved. V shed 1 base and J shed 4 bases, with 7 bases lying between them. The CDR3 has 13 amino acids. Germline V CDR1 and CDR2: WSHSY, SAAADI. DNA for the CDR3: TGCGCCAGCAGTGAGTTCGGAGGCTATGGCTACACCTTC. Translating it yields CASSEFGGYGYTF.

This clone was counted ten times or more. The genes are TRBV7-9 and TRBJ1-4; possibly TRBD1 for D (5 bases). V was trimmed by 5 bases and J by 11 bases, leaving 12 bases between them. This CDR3 is built from 12 residues. CDR1 is SEHNR, CDR2 FQNEAQ, per germline (reference sequence). Here the CDR3 DNA reads TGTGCCAGCAGCCCCGCAGGGAAGAAACTGTTTTTT. Protein: CASSPAGKKLFF.

V is TRBV6-1 and J is TRBJ1-1; 7 bases agree with TRBD1. Trimming at V came to 6 bases and at J to 8 bases, leaving 6 bases not matched to a gene. This CDR3 has 12 residues. Per the germline V gene, CDR1 is MNHNS and CDR2 is SASEGT. DNA of the CDR3: TGTGCCAGCAGCCCCAGGGGACAGGAAGCTTTCTTT. This codes for CASSPRGQEAFF.

The V call is TRBV6-6, the J call TRBJ2-1; a possible D gene is TRBD2 (5 bases). Trimming stripped 1 base from V and 0 bases from J, with 7 bases between. This CDR3 spans 15 amino acids. Germline V gene sequence: CDR1 MNHNY, CDR2 SVGAGI (reference sequence). The CDR3 DNA sequence: TGTGCCAGCAGTTACTTAGCGCACTCCTACAATGAGCAGTTCTTC. It codes for CASSYLAHSYNEQFF.

The CDR3 DNA is TGTGCCAGCAGCCCAAGGGAAACCTTACAGGGCATAGAAGCTTTCTTT. As protein: CASSPRETLQGIEAFF. The chain joins TRBV7-8 to TRBJ1-1; D may be TRBD1 (6 bases). V gave up 5 bases and J gave up 8 bases, with 24 bases separating them. This CDR3 comprises 16 residues. Germline-derived CDR1 and CDR2 are SGHVS and FQNEAQ.

The rearrangement joins TRBV28 to TRBJ1-5; 7 nucleotides line up with TRBD1. Germline V lookup: CDR1 MDHEN, CDR2 SYDVKM. V lost 6 bases to trimming and J lost 7 bases; unmatched junction nucleotides: 9. CDR3 length: 14 amino acids. The CDR3 DNA reads TGTGCCAGCAGCCTGACAGGGATTGTACAGCCCCAGCATTTT. Amino acids: CASSLTGIVQPQHF.

The rearrangement joins TRBV28 to TRBJ1-1; D uncertain. This CDR3 comprises 11 residues. V was cut by 2 bases and J by 11 bases, with 9 bases left in between. Looked up from germline, CDR1 is MDHEN and CDR2 is SYDVKM. The CDR3 is CASSLPSQAFF. The CDR3 nucleotides are TGTGCCAGCAGTTTACCTAGCCAGGCTTTCTTT.

The chain is built from TRBV5-1 and TRBJ1-1; D is possibly TRBD1 (5 bases). V gave up 2 bases and J gave up 2 bases, with 10 bases separating them. Germline V gene lookup returns CDR1 SGHRS and CDR2 YFSETQ. This CDR3 is 14 amino acids long. CDR3 bases: TGCGCCAGCAGCTTCGGAGACAGAAACACTGAAGCTTTCTTT. Translating it yields CASSFGDRNTEAFF.

The chain combines TRBV9 with TRBJ2-1; 9 nucleotides match TRBD2. V lost 0 bases, J lost 9 bases, and 7 bases stayed unmatched. Looked up from germline, CDR1 is SGDLS and CDR2 is YYNGEE. The CDR3 runs 15 residues. As DNA, the CDR3 is TGTGCCAGCAGCGTAGGTAGCGGGGGTGAACTTGAGCAGTTCTTC. Amino acids: CASSVGSGGELEQFF.

The count of this clone is one. V and J are TRBV6-6 and TRBJ1-1; D is possibly TRBD1 (5 bases). Germline V lookup: CDR1 MNHNY, CDR2 SVGAGI (reference sequence). CDR3 size: 13 residues. V was shortened by 0 bases and J by 5 bases, with 7 bases between the two germline ends. The CDR3 loop reads CASSYSGGTEAFF. The CDR3 nucleotides are TGTGCCAGCAGTTACTCCGGGGGAACTGAAGCTTTCTTT.

V gene TRBV10-3 combines with J gene TRBJ2-7, with 8 bases lining up with TRBD1. Germline V gives CDR1 ENHRY, CDR2 SYGVKD. This CDR3 region has 17 residues. V was pared by 4 bases and J by 2 bases, with 13 bases of the junction left unmatched. CDR3 region: CAISVPPSGTGAYEQYF. The CDR3, as DNA: TGTGCCATCAGTGTCCCCCCCTCCGGGACAGGCGCCTACGAGCAGTACTTC.

The chain employs TRBV11-2 and TRBJ1-3; no reliable D call. CDR1 and CDR2 from the germline V gene are SGHAT and FQNNGV. Trimming took 1 base from V and 2 from J, leaving 9 bases between them. CDR3 length: 15 amino acids. The DNA of the CDR3 is TGTGCCAGCAGCTTAGCCGGGAGGACTGGAAACACCATATATTTT. This sequence encodes CASSLAGRTGNTIYF.

This clone was observed a handful of times. V usage is TRBV4-3 and J usage is TRBJ2-3, with 9 bases matching TRBD2. The trim removed 0 bases at V and 6 bases at J, leaving 10 bases unmatched. Germline CDR1 is LGHNA and CDR2 is YSLEER. This CDR3 has 17 residues. The CDR3 loop is CASSQEALAGGADTQYF. CDR3 nucleotides: TGCGCCAGCAGCCAAGAAGCTCTGGCGGGAGGGGCCGATACGCAGTATTTT.

The chain combines TRBV2 with TRBJ1-5; possibly TRBD1 for D (6 bases). The CDR3 is 16 residues long. Germline V gives CDR1 SNHLY, CDR2 FYNNEI. Trimming cost V 4 bases and J 0 bases, with 13 bases left between them. CDR3 nucleotide sequence: TGTGCCAGCAGTGCCCCAGGACAGTATAGCAATCAGCCCCAGCATTTT. This translates into CASSAPGQYSNQPQHF. Using reference TRBV2 and TRBJ1-5 for the parts outside the CDR3, the full variable domain is EPEVTQTPSHQVTQMGQEVILRCVPISNHLYFYWYRQILGQKVEFLVSFYNNEISEKSEIFDDQFSVERPDGSNFTLKIRSTKLEDSAMYFCASSAPGQYSNQPQHFGDGTRLSIL.

The chain carries TRBV9 and TRBJ2-3, with TRBD1 identical over 9 bases. The CDR3 spans 16 residues. The V and J ends lost 3 bases and 3 bases, in that order; junction bases with no gene match: 8. CDR1 SGDLS and CDR2 YYNGEE come from the germline V gene. The CDR3 region has the DNA TGTGCCAGCAGCGCCCTACAGGGGGCAGTGACAGATACGCAGTATTTT. It translates to CASSALQGAVTDTQYF.

The V gene is TRBV28, the J gene TRBJ1-2, with D hard to call. V gave up 2 bases and J gave up 0 bases, with 4 bases separating them. This CDR3 has 13 residues. Germline V gene sequence: CDR1 MDHEN, CDR2 SYDVKM. The CDR3 sequence is CASSLGANYGYTF. CDR3 nucleotides: TGTGCCAGCAGTTTAGGAGCTAACTATGGCTACACCTTC.

The chain uses TRBV6-6 and TRBJ2-2, with D possibly TRBD1 on 5 matching bases. Trimming left V 6 bases short and J 3 bases short, with 8 bases between. CDR3 size: 13 residues. Looked up from germline, CDR1 is MNHNY and CDR2 is SVGAGI (reference sequence). CDR3: CASSPRDTGELFF. In DNA, the CDR3 is TGTGCCAGCAGCCCCAGGGACACCGGGGAGCTGTTTTTT.

This clone was seen a single time. CDR3 loop: CASSFGQGRPGELFF. The CDR3 DNA follows: TGTGCCAGCAGCTTTGGACAGGGTCGGCCCGGGGAGCTGTTTTTT. The chain joins TRBV5-8 to TRBJ2-2, with TRBD1 matching over 8 bases. The CDR3 runs to 15 residues. Trimming cost V 2 bases and J 6 bases; bases outside gene matches: 6. Germline CDR1 is SGHTS and CDR2 is YDEGEE.

V usage is TRBV19 and J usage is TRBJ1-4; D ambiguous. The V end lost 5 bases, the J end lost 7 bases, and 11 bases lay between the germline ends. The CDR3 extends over 13 amino acids. CDR1 LNHDA and CDR2 SQIVND come from the germline V gene (reference sequence). DNA of the CDR3: TGTGCCAGTAGTGCGCGGGTTCGTGAAAAACTGTTTTTT. Protein: CASSARVREKLFF. The full variable domain, rest sourced from reference TRBV19 and TRBJ1-4, is DGGITQSPKYLFRKEGQNVTLSCEQNLNHDAMYWYRQDPGQGLRLIYYSQIVNDFQKGDIAEGYSVSREKKESFPLTVTSAQKNPTAFYLCASSARVREKLFFGSGTQLSVL.

This clone appeared many times. This chain joins TRBV24-1 and TRBJ2-7; the match to TRBD2 covers 9 bases. Germline V gives CDR1 KGHDR, CDR2 SFDVKD. V trimming: 12 bases; J trimming: 3 bases; junction bases outside the gene matches: 8. This CDR3 has 13 residues. CDR3 in amino acids: CAFGPSGIYEQYF. CDR3 in DNA: TGTGCCTTCGGGCCTAGCGGGATCTACGAGCAGTACTTC.

The chain couples TRBV20-1 to TRBJ1-4; D uncertain. The germline gives CDR1 DFQATT, CDR2 SNEGSKA (reference sequence). This CDR3 has 11 amino acids. The ends were cut back, 7 bases at V and 5 bases at J, with 8 bases in the middle. The CDR3 sequence is CSGSQNEKLFF. CDR3 nucleotide sequence: TGCAGTGGAAGCCAAAATGAAAAACTGTTTTTT.

This clone was counted only a few times. The chain is built from TRBV10-3 and TRBJ1-3; a weak D match, TRBD1 (6 bases). Germline values: CDR1 ENHRY, CDR2 SYGVKD. This CDR3 comprises 12 residues. Deletions cut 7 bases from V and 4 bases from J, with 8 bases between. The CDR3 DNA follows: TGTGCCATCAAGGGGGAGGGAAACACCATATATTTT. Its translation: CAIKGEGNTIYF.

The chain carries TRBV28 and TRBJ1-5; 7 nucleotides agree with TRBD1. In germline, CDR1 is MDHEN, CDR2 SYDVKM. CDR3 length: 13 residues. J gave up 8 bases and V 7 bases, and 8 bases lay outside the gene matches. The DNA for the CDR3 is TGTGCCAGCACCCGGGACAGCGTCGAGCCCCAGCATTTT. Translated, it gives CASTRDSVEPQHF.